This T cell receptor (beta chain) was observed in a study of human T cells and chemical hapten exposure. Study background: Donors were sensitized with 2% DPC on the upper inner arm.

This CDR3 spans 20 amino acids. J was trimmed by 3 bases and V by 4 bases; bases with no gene match: 18. Germline lookup yields CDR1 LGHNA and CDR2 YNFKEQ. TCRdb analysed the RACE reads with MiXCR anew, one entry per CDR3 protein. The data show 150,000 to 200,000 distinct CDR3 sequences, 28% seen once. Time point defined: patch test 3, about 24 weeks after DPC sensitization. Treatment specified: therapeutic diphenylcyclopropenone sensitization with weekly scalp DPC. This sequence originates from a woman under 30 with alopecia areata. Some clones in this sample may be carry-over from other donors' samples. This sample comprised whole blood, obtained in connection with sensitization to the hapten diphenylcyclopropenone (DPC). This chain links TRBV4-2 with TRBJ2-6; TRBD1 aligns across 7 bases. This CDR3 is CASSLILGGSRQIGANVLTF. The DNA of the CDR3 is TGTGCCAGCAGCCTAATTTTAGGGGGCTCGCGGCAAATTGGGGCCAACGTCCTGACTTTC.